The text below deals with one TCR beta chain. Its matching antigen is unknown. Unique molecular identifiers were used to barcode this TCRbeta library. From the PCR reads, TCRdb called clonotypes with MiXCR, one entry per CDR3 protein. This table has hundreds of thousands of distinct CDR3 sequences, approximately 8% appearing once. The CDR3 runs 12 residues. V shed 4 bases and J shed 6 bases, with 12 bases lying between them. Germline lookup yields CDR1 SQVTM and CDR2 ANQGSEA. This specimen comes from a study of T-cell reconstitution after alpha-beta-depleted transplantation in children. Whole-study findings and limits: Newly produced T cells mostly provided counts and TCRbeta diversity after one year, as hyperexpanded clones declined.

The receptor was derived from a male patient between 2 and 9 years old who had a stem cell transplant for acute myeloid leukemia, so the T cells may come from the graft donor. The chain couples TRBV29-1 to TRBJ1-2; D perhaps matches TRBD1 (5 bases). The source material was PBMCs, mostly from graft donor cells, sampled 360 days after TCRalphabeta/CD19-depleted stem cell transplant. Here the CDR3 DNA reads TGCAGCGTTGTGGGGGTGACGGATGGCTACACCTTC. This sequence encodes CSVVGVTDGYTF. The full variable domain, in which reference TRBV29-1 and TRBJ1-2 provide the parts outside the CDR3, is SAVISQKPSRDICQRGTSLTIQCQVDSQVTMMFWYRQQPGQSLTLIATANQGSEATYESGFVIDKFPISRPNLTFSTLTVSNMSPEDSSIYLCSVVGVTDGYTFGSGTRLTVV.